This record concerns one TCR beta chain sequence. Its antigen is not identified. Those with chemo-refractory metastatic non-small-cell lung cancer were treated with focal radiation combined with CTLA-4 blockade using ipilimumab. The data were taken from a study of radiotherapy plus CTLA-4 blockade in lung cancer. On the study more broadly: With over 25% of patients having disease control, objective responses were seen in approximately 19%.

CDR1 SNHLY and CDR2 FYNNEI come from the germline V gene. V shed 9 bases and J 0 bases; nucleotides not matched to a gene: 2. The CDR3 sequence is 14 residues long. Study-level findings and limits: With interferon-beta, early dynamics of blood T cell clones were reported to best predict response. After radiotherapy and ipilimumab, tumor-derived clones expanded in peripheral blood.

Clones were read by immunoSEQ multiplex PCR, and TCRdb kept only the in-frame ones, dropping some. The table includes just over 60,000 clones, 70% to 85% detected once. The sample consisted of peripheral blood, taken from a patient treated with radiotherapy plus ipilimumab. The gene calls are TRBV2 and TRBJ2-2; 9 bases map to TRBD2. This receptor was obtained from a human donor with non-small cell lung cancer who had a complete response to radiotherapy plus ipilimumab. The CDR3 region has the DNA TGTGCCAGTTTAGCGGGGGCGAACACCGGGGAGCTGTTTTTT. Residues: CASLAGANTGELFF.